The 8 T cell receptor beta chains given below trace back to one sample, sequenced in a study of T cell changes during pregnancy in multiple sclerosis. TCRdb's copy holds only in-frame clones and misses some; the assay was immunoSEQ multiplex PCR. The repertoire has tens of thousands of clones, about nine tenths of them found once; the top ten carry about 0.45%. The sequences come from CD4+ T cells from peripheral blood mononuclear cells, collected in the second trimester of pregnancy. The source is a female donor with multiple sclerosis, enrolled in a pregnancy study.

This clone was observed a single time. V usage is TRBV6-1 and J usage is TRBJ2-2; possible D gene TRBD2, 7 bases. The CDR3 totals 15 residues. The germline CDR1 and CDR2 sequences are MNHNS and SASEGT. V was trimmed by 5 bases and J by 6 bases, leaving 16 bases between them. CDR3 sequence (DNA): TGTGCCAGCAGTAGAGTGGGGGGGGCATCCGGGGAGCTGTTTTTT. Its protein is CASSRVGGASGELFF.

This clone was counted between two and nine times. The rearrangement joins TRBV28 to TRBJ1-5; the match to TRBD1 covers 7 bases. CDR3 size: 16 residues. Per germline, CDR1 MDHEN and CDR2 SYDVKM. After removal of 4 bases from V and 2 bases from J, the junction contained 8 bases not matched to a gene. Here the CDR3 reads CASSSHLGGGNQPQHF. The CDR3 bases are TGTGCCAGCAGTTCACACTTAGGGGGCGGCAATCAGCCCCAGCATTTT.

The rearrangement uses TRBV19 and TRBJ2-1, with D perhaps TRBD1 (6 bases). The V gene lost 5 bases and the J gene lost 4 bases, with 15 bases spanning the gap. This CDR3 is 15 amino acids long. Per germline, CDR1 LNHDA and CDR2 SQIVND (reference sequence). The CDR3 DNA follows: TGTGCCAGTAGTCCCTACCAGGGGATTTACAATGAGCAGTTCTTC. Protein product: CASSPYQGIYNEQFF.

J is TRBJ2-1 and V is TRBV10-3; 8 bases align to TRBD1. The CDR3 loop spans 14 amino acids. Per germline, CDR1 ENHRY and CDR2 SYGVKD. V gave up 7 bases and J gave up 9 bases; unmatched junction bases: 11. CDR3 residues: CAITTDRGFSEQFF. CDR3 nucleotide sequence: TGTGCCATCACCACTGACAGGGGCTTTAGTGAGCAGTTCTTC.

For the CDR3, the DNA is TGCGCCAGCAGCTTGGTTACGGGGAGTGTCAACGAGCAGTACTTC. Residues: CASSLVTGSVNEQYF. The rearrangement links TRBV5-1 to TRBJ2-7; weak D call: TRBD2 (5 bases). In germline, CDR1 is SGHRS, CDR2 YFSETQ. This CDR3 is built from 15 residues. V was clipped by 0 bases and J by 5 bases, with 15 bases between them.

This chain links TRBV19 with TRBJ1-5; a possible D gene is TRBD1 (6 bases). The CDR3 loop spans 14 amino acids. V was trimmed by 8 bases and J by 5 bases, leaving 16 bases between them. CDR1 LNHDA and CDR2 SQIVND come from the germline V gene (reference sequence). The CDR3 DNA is TGTGCCAGTGCAACAGGCCAGGGGTATCAGCCCCAGCATTTT. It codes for CASATGQGYQPQHF.

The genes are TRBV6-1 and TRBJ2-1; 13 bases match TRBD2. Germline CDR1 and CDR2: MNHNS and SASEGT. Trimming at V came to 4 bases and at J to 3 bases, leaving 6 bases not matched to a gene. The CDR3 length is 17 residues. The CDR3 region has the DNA TGTGCCAGCAGTGGGGCGGGGACTAGCGGGATCTACAATGAGCAGTTCTTC. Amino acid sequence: CASSGAGTSGIYNEQFF.

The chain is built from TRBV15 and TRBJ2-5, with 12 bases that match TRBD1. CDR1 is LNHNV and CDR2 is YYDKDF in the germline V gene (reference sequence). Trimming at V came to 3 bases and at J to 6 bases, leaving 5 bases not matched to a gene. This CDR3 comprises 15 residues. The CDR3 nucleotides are TGTGCCACCAGCAGGGGGACAGGGGGCGAAAAGACCCAGTACTTC. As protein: CATSRGTGGEKTQYF.